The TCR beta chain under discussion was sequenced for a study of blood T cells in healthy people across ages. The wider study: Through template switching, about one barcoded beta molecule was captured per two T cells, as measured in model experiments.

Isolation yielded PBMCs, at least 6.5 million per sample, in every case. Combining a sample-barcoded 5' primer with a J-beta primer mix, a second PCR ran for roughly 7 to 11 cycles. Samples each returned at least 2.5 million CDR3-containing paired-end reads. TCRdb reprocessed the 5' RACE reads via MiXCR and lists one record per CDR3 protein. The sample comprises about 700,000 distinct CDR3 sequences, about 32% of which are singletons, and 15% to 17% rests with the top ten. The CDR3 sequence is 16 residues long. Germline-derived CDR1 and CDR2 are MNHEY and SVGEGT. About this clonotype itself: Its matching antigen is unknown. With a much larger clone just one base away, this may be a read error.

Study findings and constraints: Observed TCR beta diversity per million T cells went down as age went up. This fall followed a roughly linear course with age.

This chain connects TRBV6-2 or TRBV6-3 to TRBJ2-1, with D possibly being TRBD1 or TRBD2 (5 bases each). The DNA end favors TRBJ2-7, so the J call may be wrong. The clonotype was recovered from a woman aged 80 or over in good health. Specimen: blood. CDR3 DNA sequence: TGTGCCAGCAGTTACGGGACGTCGCCTCTCTACAATGAGCAGTACTTC. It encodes CASSYGTSPLYNEQYF.